This TCR beta chain was sequenced for a study of OX40 agonist ivuxolimab in advanced cancers. Germline V gives CDR1 SGHVS, CDR2 FQNEAQ. The CDR3 contains 15 residues. Germline trimming cut 2 bases from V and 0 bases from J; bases unmatched to any gene: 3. The data were produced by immunoSEQ multiplex PCR, yet TCRdb's version contains in-frame clones alone and is incomplete. The data contain 80,000 or so clones, approximately 90% of them seen just once; the ten biggest clones take up nearly 8%. This chain connects TRBV7-8 to TRBJ2-7, with 8 positions matching TRBD2. The sequencing here drew on CD4+ or CD8+ T cells sorted from blood, taken in a trial of the OX40 agonist ivuxolimab. The origin of this receptor is an adult with an advanced solid tumor such as melanoma, head and neck, liver or kidney cancer. CDR3 sequence (DNA): TGTGCCAGCAGCTTAATGCGGGAGGCCTCCTACGAGCAGTACTTC. Protein product: CASSLMREASYEQYF. Combining the CDR3 with reference TRBV7-8 and TRBJ2-7 gives the whole variable domain GAGVSQSPRYKVAKRGQDVALRCDPISGHVSLFWYQQALGQGPEFLTYFQNEAQLDKSGLPSDRFFAERPEGSVSTLKIQRTQQEDSAVYLCASSLMREASYEQYFGPGTRLTVT.